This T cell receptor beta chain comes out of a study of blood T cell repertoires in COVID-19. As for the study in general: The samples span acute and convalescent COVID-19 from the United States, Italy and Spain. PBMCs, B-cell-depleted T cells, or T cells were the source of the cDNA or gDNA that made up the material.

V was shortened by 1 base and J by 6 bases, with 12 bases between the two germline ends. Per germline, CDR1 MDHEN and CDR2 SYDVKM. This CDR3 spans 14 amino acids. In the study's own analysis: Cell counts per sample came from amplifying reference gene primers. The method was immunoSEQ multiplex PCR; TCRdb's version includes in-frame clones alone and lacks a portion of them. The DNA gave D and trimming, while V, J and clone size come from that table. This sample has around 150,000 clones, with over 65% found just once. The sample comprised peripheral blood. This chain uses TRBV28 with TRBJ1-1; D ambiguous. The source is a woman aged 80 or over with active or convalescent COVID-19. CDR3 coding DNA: TGTGCCAGCAGTTTATTATCTGGGCTGGCTGAAGCTTTCTTT. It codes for CASSLLSGLAEAFF.